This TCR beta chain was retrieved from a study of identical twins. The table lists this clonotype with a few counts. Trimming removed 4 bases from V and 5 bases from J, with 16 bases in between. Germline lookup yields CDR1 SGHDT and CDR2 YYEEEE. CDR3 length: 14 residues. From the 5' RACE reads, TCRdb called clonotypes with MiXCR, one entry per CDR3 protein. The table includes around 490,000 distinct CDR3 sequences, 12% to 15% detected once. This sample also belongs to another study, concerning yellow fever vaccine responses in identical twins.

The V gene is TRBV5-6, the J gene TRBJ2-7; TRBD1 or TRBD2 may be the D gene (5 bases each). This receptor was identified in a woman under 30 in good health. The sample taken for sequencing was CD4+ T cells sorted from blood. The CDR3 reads CASSAGTAVNEQYF. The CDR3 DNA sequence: TGTGCCAGCAGCGCAGGGACCGCCGTGAACGAGCAGTACTTC.